Following are 27 T cell receptor beta chains from one sample sequenced in a study of PD-L1 blockade in urothelial cancer. This table comes from immunoSEQ multiplex PCR, and its TCRdb copy is limited to in-frame clones, with some not included. The repertoire holds about 69,000 clones, with about 89% as singletons. Sequenced here: PBMCs, sampled around atezolizumab (anti-PD-L1) treatment. The receptors derive from a man aged 60 to 75 with urothelial cancer.

The chain is built from TRBV5-1 and TRBJ2-2; D is uncertain. The germline V gene has CDR1 SGHRS and CDR2 YFSETQ. The CDR3 has 14 amino acids. V dropped 0 bases and J dropped 4 bases, with 7 bases sitting between them. The CDR3 DNA sequence: TGCGCCAGCAGCTTGGTGGAGTTCACCGGGGAGCTGTTTTTT. This sequence encodes CASSLVEFTGELFF.

V is TRBV10-3 and J is TRBJ2-1; possibly TRBD1 for D (6 bases). V was pared by 0 bases and J by 7 bases, with 13 bases between. The CDR3 sequence is 15 residues long. Germline V CDR1 and CDR2: ENHRY, SYGVKD. The CDR3 coding sequence is TGTGCCATCAGTGAGTCGAAGGACAGTAGGAATGAGCAGTTCTTC. Its protein product is CAISESKDSRNEQFF.

The V and J genes are TRBV5-6 and TRBJ2-5; the match to TRBD1 covers 7 bases. CDR1 is SGHDT and CDR2 is YYEEEE in the germline V gene. Unmatched junction bases numbered 10, after V lost 4 bases and J lost 1 base. The CDR3 extends over 16 amino acids. CDR3 protein: CASSKTLTGLQETQYF. In DNA form, the CDR3 reads TGTGCCAGCAGCAAAACCCTGACAGGGCTCCAAGAGACCCAGTACTTC. Based on the CDR3 plus reference TRBV5-6 and TRBJ2-5, the full variable domain is DAGVTQSPTHLIKTRGQQVTLRCSPKSGHDTVSWYQQALGQGPQFIFQYYEEEERQRGNFPDRFSGHQFPNYSSELNVNALLLGDSALYLCASSKTLTGLQETQYFGPGTRLLVL.

This clone was counted between two and nine times. At the DNA level, this CDR3 is encoded by other sequences in the same sample as well. The CDR3 coding sequence is TGTGCCAGCAGCCCAGGGACAGGCTACGAGCAGTACTTC. As protein: CASSPGTGYEQYF. J is TRBJ2-7 and V is TRBV11-2; TRBD1 aligns across 8 bases. CDR1 SGHAT and CDR2 FQNNGV come from the germline V gene. The CDR3 has 13 residues. Unmatched junction bases numbered 3, after V lost 5 bases and J lost 3 bases.

The gene calls are TRBV2 and TRBJ2-1; TRBD2 matches 8 bases. Germline V gene sequence: CDR1 SNHLY, CDR2 FYNNEI. J gave up 7 bases and V 6 bases, and 8 bases lay outside the gene matches. This CDR3 is 14 amino acids long. The CDR3 here is CASRPGLVLNEQFF. The CDR3 DNA reads TGTGCCAGCAGACCGGGACTAGTGCTTAATGAGCAGTTCTTC.

V usage is TRBV11-2 and J usage is TRBJ1-4; D might be TRBD1 (6 bases). This CDR3 contains 15 residues. With 1 base removed from V and 0 bases from J, the gap between germline ends came to 6 bases. Germline CDR1 is SGHAT and CDR2 is FQNNGV. CDR3 loop: CASSLAGATNEKLFF. The DNA of the CDR3 is TGTGCCAGCAGCTTAGCAGGGGCAACTAATGAAAAACTGTTTTTT.

This chain joins TRBV6-5 and TRBJ1-5; D not certain. Deletions cut 4 bases from V and 2 bases from J, with 12 bases between. Germline assignment: CDR1 MNHEY and CDR2 SVGAGI. The CDR3 has 15 amino acids. CDR3 region: CASSSSGLGNQPQHF. Written as DNA, the CDR3 is TGTGCCAGCAGTTCGTCGGGGTTGGGCAATCAGCCCCAGCATTTT.

The chain recombines TRBV19 with TRBJ1-5; no firm D call. Germline V gene data show CDR1 as LNHDA and CDR2 as SQIVND (reference sequence). There are 13 residues in the CDR3. V was clipped by 3 bases and J by 0 bases, with 3 bases between them. The CDR3 nucleotides are TGTGCCAGTAGTATGAGTAGCAATCAGCCCCAGCATTTT. As protein: CASSMSSNQPQHF.

The chain combines TRBV28 with TRBJ2-6, with D unclear. This CDR3 has 15 amino acids. The V and J ends lost 7 bases and 1 base respectively, with 11 bases between them. Germline lookup yields CDR1 MDHEN and CDR2 SYDVKM. The CDR3 DNA follows: TGTGCCAGCAATCCGGTGAAGTCTGGGGCCAACGTCCTGACTTTC. It yields the protein CASNPVKSGANVLTF.

The chain joins TRBV5-6 to TRBJ2-7; 8 bases are shared with TRBD2. V lost 2 bases, J lost 4 bases, and 8 bases stayed unmatched. Germline V gives CDR1 SGHDT, CDR2 YYEEEE. This CDR3 contains 15 residues. In DNA form, the CDR3 reads TGTGCCAGCAGCTTTTTCAGCGGGAGATCGTACGAGCAGTACTTC. Translated: CASSFFSGRSYEQYF. The full variable domain, its missing parts supplied by reference TRBV5-6 and TRBJ2-7, is DAGVTQSPTHLIKTRGQQVTLRCSPKSGHDTVSWYQQALGQGPQFIFQYYEEEERQRGNFPDRFSGHQFPNYSSELNVNALLLGDSALYLCASSFFSGRSYEQYFGPGTRLTVT.

This chain links TRBV6-6 with TRBJ1-3, with a weak D call TRBD1 (5 bases). Germline CDR1 and CDR2: MNHNY and SVGAGI (reference sequence). V dropped 6 bases and J dropped 0 bases, with 12 bases sitting between them. The CDR3 has 15 amino acids. The DNA of the CDR3 is TGTGCCAGCAGCCCATCGGGGGGCTCTGGAAACACCATATATTTT. The encoded protein is CASSPSGGSGNTIYF.

The CDR3, as DNA: TGCAGCGTTGAATGGTCAGGGTCCAGACCAGGAACCATATATTTT. Its protein is CSVEWSGSRPGTIYF. The chain has TRBV29-1 and TRBJ1-3; D may be TRBD1 (5 bases). This CDR3 is 15 amino acids long. Trimming took 2 bases from V and 10 from J, leaving 21 bases between them. Germline V gene data show CDR1 as SQVTM and CDR2 as ANQGSEA.

The chain links TRBV4-3 to TRBJ1-2, with 10 positions matching TRBD1. CDR1 LGHNA and CDR2 YSLEER come from the germline V gene. There are 14 residues in the CDR3. V lost 4 bases to trimming and J lost 6 bases; unmatched junction nucleotides: 5. CDR3 in amino acids: CASSPGQGPNGYTF. In nucleotides, the CDR3 is TGCGCCAGCAGCCCGGGACAGGGGCCCAATGGCTACACCTTC.

The rearrangement links TRBV6-5 to TRBJ2-7; TRBD1 is a possible D gene (6 bases). CDR1 MNHEY and CDR2 SVGAGI come from the germline V gene. Trimming cost V 6 bases and J 1 base, with 10 bases left between them. CDR3 length: 13 residues. CDR3 sequence: CASSRTGSYEQYF. Here the CDR3 DNA reads TGTGCCAGCAGCCGAACAGGGTCCTACGAGCAGTACTTC.

The rearrangement joins TRBV5-1 to TRBJ2-1, with 12 bases aligning to TRBD2. The V gene end was trimmed by 1 base and the J gene end by 5 bases; junction bases not matched to a gene: 1. This CDR3 contains 15 residues. CDR1 and CDR2 from the germline V gene are SGHRS and YFSETQ. This chain's CDR3 is CASSLTSGGHNEQFF. CDR3 nucleotides: TGCGCCAGCAGCTTGACTAGCGGGGGGCACAATGAGCAGTTCTTC.

J is TRBJ2-1 and V is TRBV7-3; D gene uncertain. Germline CDR1 SGHTA, CDR2 FQGTGA. The germline V and J ends were trimmed by 2 bases and 7 bases, with 12 bases remaining between them. This CDR3 comprises 14 residues. CDR3 sequence reads: CASSLSSGLNEQFF. For the CDR3, the DNA is TGTGCCAGCAGCTTATCATCAGGATTGAATGAGCAGTTCTTC.

This chain connects TRBV18 to TRBJ2-3; D might be TRBD2 (5 bases). The germline gives CDR1 KGHSH, CDR2 LQKENI. CDR3 size: 15 residues. The V and J ends lost 2 bases and 5 bases respectively, with 14 bases between them. The CDR3 spells CASSPFTRTGDTQYF. CDR3 nucleotides: TGTGCCAGCTCACCATTTACTCGGACTGGAGATACGCAGTATTTT.

As for this clone: The junction departs from the called germline gene at one end, perhaps through a read error. J is TRBJ2-5 and V is TRBV10-3, with D perhaps matching TRBD2 (5 bases). This CDR3 contains 14 residues. Germline CDR1 ENHRY, CDR2 SYGVKD. CDR3 nucleotide sequence: TGTGCCGTCAGTGAGTCTCGGGCTAGCCCATCCCAGTACTTC. The encoded protein is CAVSESRASPSQYF.

The rearrangement links TRBV5-1 to TRBJ1-2, with D unclear. Per germline, CDR1 SGHRS and CDR2 YFSETQ. This CDR3 spans 13 amino acids. V was shortened by 3 bases and J by 4 bases, with 10 bases between the two germline ends. CDR3: CASSSKTPYGYTF. CDR3 sequence (DNA): TGCGCCAGCAGCTCTAAAACCCCCTATGGCTACACCTTC. The full variable domain, in which reference TRBV5-1 and TRBJ1-2 provide the parts outside the CDR3, is KAGVTQTPRYLIKTRGQQVTLSCSPISGHRSVSWYQQTPGQGLQFLFEYFSETQRNKGNFPGRFSGRQFSNSRSEMNVSTLELGDSALYLCASSSKTPYGYTFGSGTRLTVV.

The table lists this clone with a count of one. The V gene is TRBV2, the J gene TRBJ2-1, with 9 bases that match TRBD1. The trim removed 2 bases at V and 7 bases at J, leaving 9 bases unmatched. The CDR3 is 16 amino acids. The V gene's germline CDR1 is SNHLY and CDR2 FYNNEI. The CDR3 is CASSELSPGTGNEQFF. The CDR3 nucleotides read TGTGCCAGCAGTGAACTCTCTCCCGGGACAGGGAATGAGCAGTTCTTC.

The J gene is TRBJ2-5, the V gene TRBV28; 13 bases fit TRBD2. The CDR3 loop spans 16 amino acids. The germline V gene encodes CDR1 MDHEN and CDR2 SYDVKM. V was clipped by 6 bases and J by 3 bases; unmatched bases: 7. The CDR3 loop is CASSPPGLAGEETQYF. In DNA form, the CDR3 reads TGTGCCAGCAGCCCGCCCGGACTAGCGGGAGAAGAGACCCAGTACTTC.

The gene calls are TRBV6-6 and TRBJ2-7; possibly TRBD2 for D (6 bases). From germline, CDR1 is MNHNY and CDR2 SVGAGI (reference sequence). The V gene lost 0 bases and the J gene lost 3 bases, with 15 bases spanning the gap. This CDR3 has 16 residues. The CDR3: CASSYSLGGRGYEQYF. The CDR3 nucleotides are TGTGCCAGCAGTTACTCTTTGGGGGGACGGGGCTACGAGCAGTACTTC.

The chain combines TRBV6-1 with TRBJ1-1; 9 positions agree with TRBD1. The CDR3 is 14 amino acids. The germline V gene has CDR1 MNHNS and CDR2 SASEGT. V lost 6 bases to trimming and J lost 8 bases; unmatched junction nucleotides: 10. CDR3 bases: TGTGCCAGCAGACGGGGACAGGGCTTTAGCGAAGCTTTCTTT. Translated: CASRRGQGFSEAFF.

The V gene is TRBV7-8, the J gene TRBJ2-5; D uncertain. Germline CDR1 reads SGHVS; CDR2 reads FQNEAQ. The CDR3 consists of 14 residues. The V and J ends lost 1 base and 2 bases respectively, with 8 bases between them. The DNA for the CDR3 is TGTGCCAGCAGCTTAGTAGGCGGACAAGAGACCCAGTACTTC. The encoded protein is CASSLVGGQETQYF. Full variable domain (missing parts from reference TRBV7-8 and TRBJ2-5): GAGVSQSPRYKVAKRGQDVALRCDPISGHVSLFWYQQALGQGPEFLTYFQNEAQLDKSGLPSDRFFAERPEGSVSTLKIQRTQQEDSAVYLCASSLVGGQETQYFGPGTRLLVL.

The chain joins TRBV2 to TRBJ2-2; D is ambiguous. Germline CDR1 is SNHLY and CDR2 is FYNNEI. V was trimmed by 6 bases and J by 0 bases, leaving 5 bases between them. The CDR3 is 13 residues long. CDR3: CASRYSNTGELFF. In DNA, the CDR3 is TGTGCCAGCAGATATTCGAACACCGGGGAGCTGTTTTTT.

The V call is TRBV28, the J call TRBJ2-7; 7 nucleotides agree with TRBD1. The CDR3 totals 12 residues. Germline loops: CDR1 MDHEN, CDR2 SYDVKM. V lost 10 bases and J lost 1; bases outside the gene matches: 4. Here the CDR3 DNA reads TGTGCCACCAGGGGACAGTCCTACGAGCAGTACTTC. Protein product: CATRGQSYEQYF.

The rearrangement uses TRBV27 and TRBJ1-2; D gene unclear. This CDR3 has 15 amino acids. Between the trimmed V and J ends, which lost 2 bases and 6 bases, there was a span of 16 bases. CDR1 is MNHEY and CDR2 is SMNVEV in the germline V gene (reference sequence). The CDR3 here is CASSLSGEPSDGYTF. The DNA for the CDR3 is TGTGCCAGCAGTTTAAGCGGGGAGCCCTCGGATGGCTACACCTTC.